These T cell receptor beta chains were read from a single sample in a study of cytomegalovirus exposure and HLA in healthy donors. Data came from immunoSEQ multiplex PCR; TCRdb stores just in-frame clones and leaves some out. The sample carries about 59,000 clones, about 83% recorded once. Sample: PBMCs. Source of these receptors: a human donor in good health. The CDR3 runs from the conserved cysteine through the conserved F or W. For some rows the clone size is stated as once, few or many, or as a class when expanded; others skip it.

len: 14; abundance: NA; v_gene: TRBV29-1; j_gene: TRBJ1-1; CDR3aa: CSVEGGQEFSEAFF
len: 15; abundance: once; v_gene: TRBV7-9; j_gene: TRBJ2-5; CDR3aa: CASSLGTGGVETQYF
len: 13; abundance: few; v_gene: TRBV5-4; j_gene: TRBJ2-7; CDR3aa: CASSRDRGYEQYF
len: 16; abundance: NA; v_gene: TRBV5-4; j_gene: TRBJ2-3; CDR3aa: CASSLGNQGFTDTQYF
len: 17; abundance: few; v_gene: TRBV7-8; j_gene: TRBJ2-1; CDR3aa: CASSLAHSGGGINEQFF
len: 14; abundance: once; v_gene: TRBV10-3; j_gene: TRBJ2-1; CDR3aa: CVTSAREPSDEQFF
len: 15; abundance: NA; v_gene: TRBV30; j_gene: TRBJ2-7; CDR3aa: CACRSGLGDPYEQYF
len: 14; abundance: NA; v_gene: TRBV10-3; j_gene: TRBJ2-1; CDR3aa: CAIRPGASYNEQFF
len: 15; abundance: NA; v_gene: TRBV6-1; j_gene: TRBJ2-7; CDR3aa: CASSEKDGGSYEQYF
len: 14; abundance: NA; v_gene: TRBV5-1; j_gene: TRBJ2-5; CDR3aa: CASSLSGNQETQYF
len: 12; abundance: NA; v_gene: TRBV19; j_gene: TRBJ1-5; CDR3aa: CASRAGNQPQHF
len: 14; abundance: NA; v_gene: TRBV7-9; j_gene: TRBJ1-5; CDR3aa: CASSRTDRVQPQHF
len: 13; abundance: NA; v_gene: TRBV7-3; j_gene: TRBJ1-1; CDR3aa: CASSSDRGTEAFF
len: 15; abundance: few; v_gene: TRBV6-5; j_gene: TRBJ2-7; CDR3aa: CASSYSTSGPYEQYF
len: 11; abundance: NA; v_gene: TRBV4-2; j_gene: TRBJ2-3; CDR3aa: CASSLSDTQYF
len: 14; abundance: NA; v_gene: TRBV11-2; j_gene: TRBJ1-4; CDR3aa: CASSSPSVFEKLFF
len: 12; abundance: NA; v_gene: TRBV28; j_gene: TRBJ1-2; CDR3aa: CASSLGSFGYTF
len: 13; abundance: NA; v_gene: TRBV6-5; j_gene: TRBJ1-2; CDR3aa: CASTNPQGNGYTF
len: 15; abundance: NA; v_gene: TRBV5-1; j_gene: TRBJ1-2; CDR3aa: CASSGTGYSVYGYTF
len: 16; abundance: once; v_gene: TRBV7-9; j_gene: TRBJ2-1; CDR3aa: CASSLLGLSRYNEQFF
len: 11; abundance: NA; v_gene: TRBV23-1; j_gene: TRBJ1-5; CDR3aa: CASRGGQPQHF
len: 15; abundance: NA; v_gene: TRBV4-3; j_gene: TRBJ2-1; CDR3aa: CASSQGTSSYNEQFF
len: 13; abundance: few; v_gene: TRBV5-4; j_gene: TRBJ1-5; CDR3aa: CASSLDGTQPQHF
len: 16; abundance: NA; v_gene: TRBV5-1; j_gene: TRBJ2-1; CDR3aa: CASSFSLGTSYNEQFF
len: 15; abundance: once; v_gene: TRBV7-3; j_gene: TRBJ2-7; CDR3aa: CASSLSGRGGAEQYF
len: 14; abundance: few; v_gene: TRBV6-1; j_gene: TRBJ2-7; CDR3aa: CASIRGGVRYEQYF
len: 14; abundance: NA; v_gene: TRBV28; j_gene: TRBJ1-1; CDR3aa: CASRTTGSRAEAFF
len: 13; abundance: NA; v_gene: TRBV2; j_gene: TRBJ1-5; CDR3aa: CASTKQENQPQHF
len: 19; abundance: few; v_gene: TRBV19; j_gene: NA; CDR3aa: CASSIKPSRPGGSTYEQYF
len: 14; abundance: once; v_gene: TRBV6-5; j_gene: TRBJ1-5; CDR3aa: CASSYSGGNQPQHF
len: 15; abundance: once; v_gene: TRBV4-3; j_gene: TRBJ1-6; CDR3aa: CASSHVQGLNSPLHF
len: 16; abundance: NA; v_gene: TRBV28; j_gene: TRBJ1-2; CDR3aa: CASSIPGTGMRDGYTF
len: 13; abundance: once; v_gene: TRBV7-9; j_gene: TRBJ2-1; CDR3aa: CSSSLGTSREQFF
len: 12; abundance: NA; v_gene: TRBV28; j_gene: TRBJ1-6; CDR3aa: CASNGPNSPLHF
len: 13; abundance: NA; v_gene: TRBV7-9; j_gene: TRBJ1-2; CDR3aa: CASSFDRNYGYTF
len: 14; abundance: NA; v_gene: TRBV7-9; j_gene: TRBJ2-1; CDR3aa: CASAPGTTLEEQFF
len: 15; abundance: NA; v_gene: TRBV7-9; j_gene: TRBJ2-7; CDR3aa: CASSLSGIGSYEQYF
len: 18; abundance: NA; v_gene: TRBV5-4; j_gene: TRBJ2-7; CDR3aa: CASSLAGTSGRFSYEQYF
len: 16; abundance: NA; v_gene: TRBV27; j_gene: TRBJ2-3; CDR3aa: CASRRGGGRPTDTQYF
len: 15; abundance: NA; v_gene: TRBV5-6; j_gene: TRBJ1-4; CDR3aa: CASSLPGAKKGKLFF